This T cell receptor (beta chain) was retrieved from a study of blood T cell repertoires in COVID-19 (dated by TCRdb to 2020 to 2022). For the wider study: Samples from collaborators originated in the United States, Italy and Spain and spanned both the acute and convalescent phases of COVID-19. The prospective study material was composed of cDNA or gDNA derived from T cells, B-cell-depleted T cells, or PBMCs. Deeply sampled blood TCRbeta repertoires from subjects exposed to, actively infected with, or recovered from COVID-19 were included in the dataset. The repertoires were released in a freely available public database intended as a resource for research on the immune response to SARS-CoV-2. Samples came from the ongoing ImmuneRACE study (first 160 participants) plus 1,254 subjects from 6 global collaborators. Nearly every sample came with metadata listing a de-identified subject ID, COVID-19 status, age in years and sex. Where available, HLA class I and class II types were taken from metadata supplied by the sample provider and were not determined by assay-based typing.

Enrolling through a virtual design, the prospective study's participants ranged in age from about 18 to 89 years and lived across around 25 United States geographic areas. In the prospective study, participants were assigned to cohorts based on the clinical history participants reported in a screening survey and a study questionnaire. Recovered participants in ImmuneRACE Cohort 3 were defined as having two consecutive negative NP/OP PCR tests, clearance from a healthcare professional, or resolution of symptoms. Each participant in the prospective study had whole blood, serum and a nasopharyngeal or oropharyngeal swab collected by mobile phlebotomists. Prospective study participants could optionally give additional blood draws and questionnaires over an approximately 2-month period. Prospective study blood samples were shipped either frozen or at room temperature before DNA extraction. Overall study results and their limits: The quantity of clinical and demographic metadata differed by source and by participant and was supplied without curation.

The immunoSEQ Assay, a bias-controlled multiplex PCR, was used to amplify TCRbeta CDR3 regions from genomic DNA. As for how the authors treated the data: Within the assay, amplification of reference gene primers was used to estimate how many nucleated cells each sample contained. Sequence reads were collapsed and filtered to measure the absolute abundance of every unique TCRbeta CDR3 rearrangement. For each sample, productive Simpson clonality was calculated by taking the square root of Simpson's diversity index across productive rearrangements. Entries here come from immuneACCESS through TCRdb and include only in-frame sequences with V and J called. Some clones fail to appear in such tables; in the studies checked, an unresolved V gene covers under half of the shortfall, and the cause of the remainder is unknown. V and J calls and clone size follow that table, whereas D and trimming were derived from the DNA. The sample has 200,000 to 250,000 clones on record, about 80% of them singletons. Of the sample, 15% falls within the top ten clones.

There are 12 amino acids in the CDR3, from cysteine to phenylalanine inclusive. The kept DNA is CDR3 alone, 36 bases in frame from the first base. CDR1 and CDR2 were assigned from the germline V gene (reference sequence) as DFQATT and SNEGSKA. V gives up 3 bases and J gives up 4 bases, and the segment between their germline ends measures 7 bases. This clone turned up a few times. It has no known antigen specificity. No base qualities exist here, and no much larger clone lies one base off it. The sequence was obtained from a man in his forties who had recovered from COVID-19. This sequence uses TRBV20-1 and TRBJ1-3; the D gene cannot be named for sure. Sequencing was performed on PBMCs or T cells enriched from blood (not recorded which). The CDR3 has the sequence CSASVQGNTIYF. The nucleotide sequence reads TGCAGTGCTAGTGTACAGGGAAACACCATATATTTT.